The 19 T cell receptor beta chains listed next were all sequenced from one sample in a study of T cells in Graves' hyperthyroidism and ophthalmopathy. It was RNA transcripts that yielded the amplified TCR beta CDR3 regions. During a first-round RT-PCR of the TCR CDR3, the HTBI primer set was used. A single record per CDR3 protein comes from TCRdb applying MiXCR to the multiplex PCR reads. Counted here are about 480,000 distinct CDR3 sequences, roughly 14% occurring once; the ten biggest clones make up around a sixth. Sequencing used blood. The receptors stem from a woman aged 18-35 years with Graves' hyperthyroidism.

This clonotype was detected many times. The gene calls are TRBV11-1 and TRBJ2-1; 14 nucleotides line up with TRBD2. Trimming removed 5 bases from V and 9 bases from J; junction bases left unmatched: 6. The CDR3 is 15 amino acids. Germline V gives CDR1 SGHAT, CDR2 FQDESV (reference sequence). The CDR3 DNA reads TGTGCCAGCAGCCTCGGGACTAGCGGGAGTAGTGAGCAGTTCTTC. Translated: CASSLGTSGSSEQFF.

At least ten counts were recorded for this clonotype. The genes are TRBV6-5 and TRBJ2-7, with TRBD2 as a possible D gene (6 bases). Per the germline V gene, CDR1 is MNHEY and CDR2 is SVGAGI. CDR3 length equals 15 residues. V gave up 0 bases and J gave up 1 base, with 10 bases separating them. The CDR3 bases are TGTGCCAGCAGTTACTCGTTAGCGGATTCCTACGAGCAGTACTTC. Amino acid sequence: CASSYSLADSYEQYF.

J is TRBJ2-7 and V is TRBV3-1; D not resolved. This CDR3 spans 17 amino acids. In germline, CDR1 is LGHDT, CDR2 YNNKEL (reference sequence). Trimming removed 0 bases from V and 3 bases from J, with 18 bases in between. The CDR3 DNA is TGTGCCAGCAGCCAAGATCGTGGGATAGCTTCTTTCTACGAGCAGTACTTC. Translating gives CASSQDRGIASFYEQYF.

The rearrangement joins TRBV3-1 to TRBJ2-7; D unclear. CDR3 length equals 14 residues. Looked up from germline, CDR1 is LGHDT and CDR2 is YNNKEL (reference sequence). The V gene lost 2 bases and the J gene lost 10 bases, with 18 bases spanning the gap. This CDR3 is CASSQNPDLARQYF. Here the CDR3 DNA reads TGTGCCAGCAGCCAAAACCCAGACCTGGCTAGACAGTACTTC.

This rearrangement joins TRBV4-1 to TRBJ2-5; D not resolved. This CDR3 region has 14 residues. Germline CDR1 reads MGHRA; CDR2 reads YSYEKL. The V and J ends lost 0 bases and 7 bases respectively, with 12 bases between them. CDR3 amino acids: CASSQEYRPWTQYF. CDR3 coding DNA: TGCGCCAGCAGCCAAGAGTACCGACCCTGGACCCAGTACTTC.

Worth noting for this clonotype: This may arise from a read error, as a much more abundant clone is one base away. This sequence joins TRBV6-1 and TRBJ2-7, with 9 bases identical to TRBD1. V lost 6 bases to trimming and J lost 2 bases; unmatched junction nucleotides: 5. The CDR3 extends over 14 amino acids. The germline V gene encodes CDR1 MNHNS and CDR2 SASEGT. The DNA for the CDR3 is TGTGCCAGCAGGCCCGGGACAGGGCCCTACGAGCAGTACGTC. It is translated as CASRPGTGPYEQYV.

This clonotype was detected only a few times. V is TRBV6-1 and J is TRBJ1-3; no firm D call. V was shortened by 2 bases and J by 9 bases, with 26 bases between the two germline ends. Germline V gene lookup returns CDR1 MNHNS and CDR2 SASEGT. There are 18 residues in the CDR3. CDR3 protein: CASSESGGTLLSRPTIYF. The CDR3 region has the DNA TGTGCCAGCAGTGAATCGGGTGGCACGCTGCTTTCCCGTCCCACCATATATTTT.

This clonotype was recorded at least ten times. The CDR3 DNA follows: TGTGCCAGCAGCCCTGGGTCCCACACTCCACTGTTCTTC. It specifies CASSPGSHTPLFF. V gene TRBV11-3 combines with J gene TRBJ2-1; D gene uncertain. The CDR3 is made up of 13 amino acids. V was cut by 5 bases and J by 15 bases, with 20 bases left in between. From germline, CDR1 is SGHNT and CDR2 YENEEA. The full variable domain, its missing parts supplied by reference TRBV11-3 and TRBJ2-1, is EAGVVQSPRYKIIEKKQPVAFWCNPISGHNTLYWYLQNLGQGPELLIRYENEEAVDDSQLPKDRFSAERLKGVDSTLKIQPAELGDSAVYLCASSPGSHTPLFFGPGTRLTVL.

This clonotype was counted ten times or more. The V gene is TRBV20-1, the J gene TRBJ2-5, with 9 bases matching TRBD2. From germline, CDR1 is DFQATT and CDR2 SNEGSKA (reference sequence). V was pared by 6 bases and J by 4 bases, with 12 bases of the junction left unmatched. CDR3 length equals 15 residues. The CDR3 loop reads CSAHSTSGLAETQYF. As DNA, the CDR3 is TGCAGTGCCCATTCGACTAGCGGTCTGGCAGAGACCCAGTACTTC.

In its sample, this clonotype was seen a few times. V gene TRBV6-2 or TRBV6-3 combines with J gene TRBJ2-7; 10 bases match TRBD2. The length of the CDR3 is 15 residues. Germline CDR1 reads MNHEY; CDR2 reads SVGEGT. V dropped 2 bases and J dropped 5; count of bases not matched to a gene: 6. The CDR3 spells CASSYVAGGHHEQYF. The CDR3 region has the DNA TGTGCCAGCAGTTACGTAGCGGGAGGTCACCACGAGCAGTACTTC.

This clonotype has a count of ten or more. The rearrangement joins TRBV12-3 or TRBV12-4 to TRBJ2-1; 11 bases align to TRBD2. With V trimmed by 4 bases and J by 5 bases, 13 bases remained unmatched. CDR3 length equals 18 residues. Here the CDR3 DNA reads TGTGCCAGCAGTTCCTTAGCGGGAGGGCCCATCGACGACAATGAGCAGTTCTTC. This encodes CASSSLAGGPIDDNEQFF.

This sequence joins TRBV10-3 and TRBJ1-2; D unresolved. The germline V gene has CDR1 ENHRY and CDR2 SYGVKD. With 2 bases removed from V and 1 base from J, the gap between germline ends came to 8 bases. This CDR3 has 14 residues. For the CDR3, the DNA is TGTGCCATCAGTGAGGCAGGCGTTAACTATGGCTACACCTTC. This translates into CAISEAGVNYGYTF.

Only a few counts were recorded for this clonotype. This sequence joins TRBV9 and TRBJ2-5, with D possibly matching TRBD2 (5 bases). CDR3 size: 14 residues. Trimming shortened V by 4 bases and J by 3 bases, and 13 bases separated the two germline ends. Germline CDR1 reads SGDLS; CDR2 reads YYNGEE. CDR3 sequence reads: CASSPTIGKETQYF. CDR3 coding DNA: TGTGCCAGCAGCCCCACTATCGGGAAAGAGACCCAGTACTTC.

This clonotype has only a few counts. In DNA form, the CDR3 reads TGCGCCAGCAGCCTTAGCGGGAGGACCGAGACCCAGTACTTC. This translates into CASSLSGRTETQYF. V and J are TRBV5-1 and TRBJ2-5; 10 positions match TRBD2. CDR1 is SGHRS and CDR2 is YFSETQ in the germline V gene. This CDR3 is 14 amino acids long. With V trimmed by 4 bases and J by 5 bases, 5 bases remained unmatched.

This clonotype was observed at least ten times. CDR3 amino acids: CASSFGTAQETQYF. For the CDR3, the DNA is TGTGCCAGCAGTTTCGGGACCGCCCAAGAGACCCAGTACTTC. This sequence joins TRBV12-3 or TRBV12-4 and TRBJ2-5; D tentatively fits TRBD1 or TRBD2 (5 bases each). The CDR3 extends over 14 amino acids. The V gene lost 3 bases and the J gene lost 1 base, with 9 bases spanning the gap.

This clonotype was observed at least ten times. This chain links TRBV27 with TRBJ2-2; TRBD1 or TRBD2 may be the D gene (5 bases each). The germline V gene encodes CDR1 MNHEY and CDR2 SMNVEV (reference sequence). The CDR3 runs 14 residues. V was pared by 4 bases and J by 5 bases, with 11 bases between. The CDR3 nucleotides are TGTGCCAGCAGTTCGGGACCCGCGACCGGGGAGCTGTTTTTT. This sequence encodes CASSSGPATGELFF.

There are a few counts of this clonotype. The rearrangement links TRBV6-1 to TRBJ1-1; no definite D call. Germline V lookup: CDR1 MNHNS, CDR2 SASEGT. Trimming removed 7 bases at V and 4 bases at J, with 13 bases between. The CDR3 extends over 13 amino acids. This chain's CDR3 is CASNAGRATEAFF. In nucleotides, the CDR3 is TGTGCCAGCAACGCAGGAAGGGCCACTGAAGCTTTCTTT.

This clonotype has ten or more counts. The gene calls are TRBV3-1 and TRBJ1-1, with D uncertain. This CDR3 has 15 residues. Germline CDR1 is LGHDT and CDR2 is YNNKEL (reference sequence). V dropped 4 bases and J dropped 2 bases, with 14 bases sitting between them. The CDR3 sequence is CASSPGVQPNTEAFF. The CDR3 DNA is TGTGCCAGCAGCCCCGGGGTACAGCCCAACACTGAAGCTTTCTTT.

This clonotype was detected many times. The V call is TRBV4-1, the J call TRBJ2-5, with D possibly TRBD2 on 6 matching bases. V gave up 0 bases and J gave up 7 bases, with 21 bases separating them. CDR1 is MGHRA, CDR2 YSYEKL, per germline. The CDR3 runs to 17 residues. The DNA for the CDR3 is TGCGCCAGCAGCCAAGATTTGGAGGGTAGTGCGTACGGGACCCAGTACTTC. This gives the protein CASSQDLEGSAYGTQYF.